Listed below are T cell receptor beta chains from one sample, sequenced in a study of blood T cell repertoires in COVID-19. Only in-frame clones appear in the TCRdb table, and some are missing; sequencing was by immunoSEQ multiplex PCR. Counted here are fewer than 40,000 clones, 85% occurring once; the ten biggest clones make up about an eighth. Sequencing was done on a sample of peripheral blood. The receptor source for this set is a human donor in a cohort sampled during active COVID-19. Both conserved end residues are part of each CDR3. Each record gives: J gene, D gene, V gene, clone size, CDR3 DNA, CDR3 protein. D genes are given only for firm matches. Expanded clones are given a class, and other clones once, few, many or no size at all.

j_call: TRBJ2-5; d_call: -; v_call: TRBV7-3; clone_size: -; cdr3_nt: TGTGCCAGCAGCTTAAGTCTAGGAGAGACCCAGTACTTC; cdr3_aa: CASSLSLGETQYF
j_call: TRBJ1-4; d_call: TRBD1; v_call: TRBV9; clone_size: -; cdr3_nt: TGTGCCAGCAGCCCGGGACAGGGTAATGAAAAACTGTTTTTT; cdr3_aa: CASSPGQGNEKLFF
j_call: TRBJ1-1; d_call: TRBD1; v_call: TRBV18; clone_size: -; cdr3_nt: TGTGCCAGCTCACGGGGCGGACAGGGGAATGAAGCTTTCTTT; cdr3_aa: CASSRGGQGNEAFF
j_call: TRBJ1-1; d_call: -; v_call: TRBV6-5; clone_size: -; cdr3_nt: TGTGCCAGCAGTTACTCAAGGAGTACTGAAGCTTTCTTT; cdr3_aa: CASSYSRSTEAFF
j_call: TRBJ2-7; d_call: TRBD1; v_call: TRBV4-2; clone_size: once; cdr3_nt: TGTGCCAGCAGCCAAGCCGGGACAGATACCTACGAGCAGTACTTC; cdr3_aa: CASSQAGTDTYEQYF
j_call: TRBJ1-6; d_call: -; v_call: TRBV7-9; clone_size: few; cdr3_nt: TGTGCCAGCAGCTCTTCTGGTGGACACCTCGGTAATTCACCCCTCCACTTT; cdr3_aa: CASSSSGGHLGNSPLHF
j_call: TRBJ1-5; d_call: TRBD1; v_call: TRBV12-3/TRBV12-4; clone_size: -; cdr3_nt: TGTGCCAGCGGGACAGCTAGCAATCAGCCCCAGCATTTT; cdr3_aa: CASGTASNQPQHF
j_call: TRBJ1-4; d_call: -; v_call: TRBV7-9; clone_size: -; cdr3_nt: TGTGCCAGCAGCCGGGTAGGGGGAACTAATGAAAAACTGTTTTTT; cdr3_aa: CASSRVGGTNEKLFF
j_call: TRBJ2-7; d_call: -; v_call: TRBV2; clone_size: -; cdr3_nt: TGTGCCAGCAGTGAAGCACCGGGTAGCTCCTACGAGCAGTACTTC; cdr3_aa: CASSEAPGSSYEQYF
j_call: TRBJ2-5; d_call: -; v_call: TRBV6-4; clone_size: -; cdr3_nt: TGTGCCAGCAGTGTCTCGAGTGGGGGCGGACGAGAGACCCAGTACTTC; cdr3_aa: CASSVSSGGGRETQYF
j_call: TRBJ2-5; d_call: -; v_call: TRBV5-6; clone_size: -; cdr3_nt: TGTGCCAGCAGCTTGGCTAGGAAGGAGACCCAGTACTTC; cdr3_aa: CASSLARKETQYF
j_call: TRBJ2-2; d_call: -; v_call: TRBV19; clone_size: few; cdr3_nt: TGTGCCAGTAGTATAACGGGGTCCACCGGGGAGCTGTTTTTT; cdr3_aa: CASSITGSTGELFF
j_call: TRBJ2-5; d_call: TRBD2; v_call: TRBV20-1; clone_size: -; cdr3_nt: TGCAGTGCTAGTGAGCCTAGCGGGGGGGACGACCAAGAGACCCAGTACTTC; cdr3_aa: CSASEPSGGDDQETQYF
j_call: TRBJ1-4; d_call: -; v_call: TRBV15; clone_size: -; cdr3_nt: TGTGCCACCAGCAGGGGTTCGGGAGAGGGGGAAAAACTGTTTTTT; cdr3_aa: CATSRGSGEGEKLFF
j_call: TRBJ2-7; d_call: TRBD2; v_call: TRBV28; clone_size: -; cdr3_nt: TGTGCCAGCAAAAGAGGGCGGGGGACCTACGAGCAGTACTTC; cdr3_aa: CASKRGRGTYEQYF
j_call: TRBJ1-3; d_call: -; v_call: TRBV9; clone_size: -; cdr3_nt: TGTGCCAGCAGCGAGTGGCGCCACCTAGCCCCTGGAAACACCATATATTTT; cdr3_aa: CASSEWRHLAPGNTIYF
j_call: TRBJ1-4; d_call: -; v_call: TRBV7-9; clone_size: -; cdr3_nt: TGTGCCAGCAGCTTTATAACAGTCAATGAAAAACTGTTTTTT; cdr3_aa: CASSFITVNEKLFF
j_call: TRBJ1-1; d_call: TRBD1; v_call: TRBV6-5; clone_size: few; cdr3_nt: TGTGCCAGCACCCTACAACAGGGGGCGAACACTGAAGCTTTCTTT; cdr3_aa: CASTLQQGANTEAFF
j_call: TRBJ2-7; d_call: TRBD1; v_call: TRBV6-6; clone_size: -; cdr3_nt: TGTGCCAGCAGCCCGGGACAGTTCGGCTACGAGCAGTACTTC; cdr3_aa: CASSPGQFGYEQYF